This TCR beta chain emerged from a study of OX40 agonist ivuxolimab in advanced cancers. Regarding the study in general: Ivuxolimab was an agonistic, fully human IgG2 monoclonal antibody directed against OX40 (CD134), a costimulatory receptor. Intravenous ivuxolimab was administered to patients every 2 weeks at six dose levels: 0.01, 0.1, 0.3, 1.5, 3 and 10 mg/kg. Of the roughly 54 dose-escalation patients, hepatocellular carcinoma was present in about 20, melanoma in some 15, renal cell carcinoma in 9 and head and neck cancer in 9. In the dose-escalation cohort, 70% to 85% of patients were male, and the mean age was roughly 60 years, with a range of about 23 to 85. Patients were allowed to have had prior anti-PD-1, anti-PD-L1 or anti-CTLA-4 therapy, and approximately 41% of the dose-escalation patients had previously received checkpoint inhibitors. Three dose-escalation patients achieved partial responses, one with hepatocellular carcinoma and two with cutaneous melanoma. The purpose of peripheral TCRbeta sequencing was to test whether ivuxolimab changed TCR sequence diversity and led to clonal T-cell expansion. The paper covers the monotherapy dose-escalation part of the phase I ivuxolimab trial, which included N = 52 patients.

The trial excluded patients who had a history of autoimmune disease or who were on systemic immunosuppression. Peripheral blood for TCR sequencing was collected from all dose cohorts at baseline, on cycle 4 day 1, and on cycle 7 day 1. Samples came from an open-label, multicenter, first-in-human phase I dose-escalation trial of ivuxolimab. Adults with locally advanced or metastatic melanoma, renal cell, hepatocellular, or head and neck squamous cell carcinoma were enrolled in the trial. CD4+ and CD8+ T cells were sorted separately from peripheral blood before TCR sequencing. In the germline V gene, CDR1 corresponds to SGHTS and CDR2 to YDEGEE. The CDR3 has 11 amino acids, counting the end cysteine and phenylalanine. Solely the CDR3 DNA is kept, with 33 bases framed from the first base. Points the paper makes about the study in general: The antigen specificity of the peripheral T cells that underwent clonal expansion was not determined. Low levels of normalized T-cell clonal expansion were also seen in some nonresponding patients. At doses from 0.1 to 3.0 mg/kg, clonal expansion was seen in both CD4+ and CD8+ blood T cells between baseline and week 6. In partial responders in the 0.1-3.0 mg/kg groups, normalized peripheral clonal expansion was found to be among the lowest, especially among CD8+ T cells. After ivuxolimab, expanded clones were on average more numerous among CD8+ T cells than among CD4+ T cells.

With respect to this clone: No antigen is known for it. The junction departs from the called germline gene at one end, perhaps through a read error.

To sequence the TCRbeta CDR3 region, genomic DNA was isolated from the sorted cells. The immunoSEQ Assay was used to sequence the TCRbeta CDR3 regions. Entries here come from immuneACCESS through TCRdb and include only in-frame sequences with V and J called. Some clones fail to appear in such tables; in the studies checked, an unresolved V gene covers under half of the shortfall, and the cause of the remainder is unknown. The sample contains 70,000 to 95,000 clones, 80% to 85% of them found a single time. Together, the top ten hold 0.95% to 1.2% of the sample. This sequence was found in an adult with an advanced solid tumor such as melanoma, head and neck, liver or kidney cancer. The rearranged segments are TRBV5-8 and TRBJ2-7; 5 matching bases give a weak D call of TRBD1. Specimen: CD4+ or CD8+ T cells sorted from blood, collected in a trial of the OX40 agonist ivuxolimab. The CDR3 amino acid sequence is: CASSFGASTLF. In nucleotide form, the sequence is TGTGCCAGCAGCTTTGGGGCTTCTACCCTCTTC.